These T cell receptor beta chains were read from a single sample in a study of blood T cell repertoires in COVID-19. Sequencing used immunoSEQ multiplex PCR; TCRdb keeps in-frame clones, though not all of them. The table has some 170,000 clones, 60% to 85% seen once. Sequenced sample: peripheral blood. The receptors were gathered from a man aged 55-75 years with acute or convalescent COVID-19. The CDR3 runs from the conserved cysteine through the conserved F or W. The D gene is left open where the match is weak. Expanded clones are given a class, and other clones once, few, many or no size at all.

size: NA; V: TRBV4-1; J: TRBJ2-3; D: NA; CDR3: CASSPGTSTDTQYF; DNA: TGCGCCAGCAGCCCGGGGACTTCCACAGATACGCAGTATTTT
size: NA; V: TRBV5-6; J: TRBJ1-6; D: NA; CDR3: CASSGGMVSYNSPLHF; DNA: TGTGCCAGCAGCGGAGGAATGGTTTCCTATAATTCACCCCTCCACTTT
size: NA; V: TRBV15; J: TRBJ1-1; D: NA; CDR3: CATSTRTGPNTEAFF; DNA: TGTGCCACCAGCACCCGTACAGGGCCTAACACTGAAGCTTTCTTT
size: NA; V: TRBV6-4; J: TRBJ2-5; D: TRBD1; CDR3: CASSRTGEETQYF; DNA: TGTGCCAGCAGTCGGACAGGGGAGGAGACCCAGTACTTC
size: NA; V: TRBV13; J: TRBJ1-2; D: TRBD1; CDR3: CASSLGTGPRGYTF; DNA: TGTGCCAGCAGCCTCGGGACAGGACCACGGGGCTACACCTTC
size: NA; V: TRBV7-2; J: TRBJ1-2; D: TRBD1; CDR3: CASSLAGQGLGYTF; DNA: TGTGCCAGCAGCTTAGCGGGACAGGGGCTTGGCTACACCTTC
size: NA; V: TRBV7-2; J: TRBJ1-2; D: TRBD1; CDR3: CASSLAEGAGYGYTF; DNA: TGTGCCAGCAGCTTAGCTGAGGGGGCTGGCTATGGCTACACCTTC
size: many; V: TRBV11-1; J: TRBJ1-1; D: NA; CDR3: CASSLKYTGEAFF; DNA: TGTGCCAGCAGCTTAAAATACACAGGTGAAGCTTTCTTT
size: NA; V: TRBV6-7; J: TRBJ1-1; D: TRBD1; CDR3: CASSYSHLQTGLNTEAFF; DNA: TGTGCCAGCAGTTACTCCCACCTCCAGACAGGGTTGAACACTGAAGCTTTCTTT
size: NA; V: TRBV10-3; J: TRBJ2-7; D: NA; CDR3: CAISAGLYEQYF; DNA: TGTGCCATCAGTGCAGGCCTTTACGAGCAGTACTTC
size: NA; V: TRBV7-8; J: TRBJ1-5; D: TRBD1; CDR3: CASSWDSNSNQPQHF; DNA: TGTGCCAGCAGCTGGGACAGCAATAGCAATCAGCCCCAGCATTTT
size: NA; V: TRBV19; J: TRBJ1-1; D: NA; CDR3: CASGRTNTEAFF; DNA: TGTGCCAGTGGGAGGACAAACACTGAAGCTTTCTTT
size: NA; V: TRBV6-5; J: TRBJ2-3; D: TRBD1; CDR3: CASSYDRGGTDTQYF; DNA: TGTGCCAGCAGTTACGACAGGGGGGGCACAGATACGCAGTATTTT
size: NA; V: TRBV7-9; J: TRBJ1-5; D: TRBD1; CDR3: CASSPGTGGLQPQHF; DNA: TGTGCCAGCAGCCCCGGGACAGGGGGTTTACAGCCCCAGCATTTT
size: NA; V: TRBV6-2/TRBV6-3; J: TRBJ2-3; D: TRBD1; CDR3: CASSYFGRSGQGPDTQYF; DNA: TGTGCCAGCAGTTACTTTGGACGGTCGGGACAGGGCCCAGATACGCAGTATTTT
size: once; V: TRBV5-4; J: TRBJ1-2; D: TRBD1; CDR3: CASSTPASRGHGYTF; DNA: TGTGCCAGCAGCACCCCCGCTAGCAGGGGGCATGGCTACACCTTC
size: NA; V: TRBV6-5; J: TRBJ1-1; D: TRBD1; CDR3: CASSTTQGRNTEAFF; DNA: TGTGCCAGCAGTACCACACAGGGGAGGAACACTGAAGCTTTCTTT
size: NA; V: TRBV6-5; J: TRBJ1-2; D: TRBD1; CDR3: CASSYYRGNYGYTF; DNA: TGTGCCAGCAGCTACTACAGGGGGAACTATGGCTACACCTTC
size: few; V: TRBV24-1; J: TRBJ2-7; D: NA; CDR3: CATSDSVRIYEQYF; DNA: TGTGCCACCAGTGATTCTGTCAGAATCTACGAGCAGTACTTC
size: NA; V: TRBV18; J: TRBJ2-3; D: TRBD2; CDR3: CASSPPAPIPAGVTDTQYF; DNA: TGTGCCAGCTCACCCCCCGCCCCCATTCCTGCGGGGGTCACAGATACGCAGTATTTT
size: NA; V: TRBV12-3/TRBV12-4; J: TRBJ2-3; D: NA; CDR3: CASSFRQDTQYF; DNA: TGTGCCAGCAGTTTCAGGCAGGATACGCAGTATTTT
size: NA; V: TRBV6-5; J: TRBJ1-1; D: NA; CDR3: CASSYQGWNTEAFF; DNA: TGTGCCAGCAGTTACCAGGGCTGGAACACTGAAGCTTTCTTT
size: NA; V: TRBV4-1; J: TRBJ2-2; D: TRBD1; CDR3: CASSQEEWDREDTGELFF; DNA: TGCGCCAGCAGCCAAGAGGAATGGGACAGGGAGGACACCGGGGAGCTGTTTTTT
size: NA; V: TRBV7-9; J: TRBJ2-3; D: TRBD2; CDR3: CASNPGGRATDTQYF; DNA: TGTGCCAGCAACCCGGGGGGGCGGGCCACAGATACGCAGTATTTT
size: NA; V: TRBV3-1/TRBV3-2; J: TRBJ1-1; D: NA; CDR3: CASRGGNTEAFF; DNA: TGTGCCAGCAGGGGAGGGAACACTGAAGCTTTCTTT
size: NA; V: TRBV21-1; J: TRBJ2-3; D: NA; CDR3: CASSKGDTDTQYF; DNA: TGTGCCAGCAGCAAGGGAGACACAGATACGCAGTATTTT
size: once; V: TRBV10-3; J: TRBJ1-4; D: NA; CDR3: CASGRGPNEKLFF; DNA: TGTGCCAGCGGACGGGGTCCTAATGAAAAACTGTTTTTT
size: NA; V: TRBV6-5; J: TRBJ2-1; D: TRBD1; CDR3: CASSFTGTVLDGQFF; DNA: TGTGCCAGCAGTTTCACCGGGACAGTCTTAGATGGGCAGTTCTTC
size: few; V: TRBV6-5; J: TRBJ2-5; D: NA; CDR3: CASSYGDKYQETQYF; DNA: TGTGCCAGCAGTTACGGGGACAAGTACCAAGAGACCCAGTACTTC
size: NA; V: TRBV10-3; J: TRBJ1-3; D: TRBD1; CDR3: CAISLGQAGNTIYF; DNA: TGTGCCATCAGTCTTGGACAGGCTGGAAACACCATATATTTT
size: NA; V: TRBV5-1; J: TRBJ2-1; D: TRBD1; CDR3: CASSPGQGSNEQFF; DNA: TGCGCCAGCAGCCCAGGACAGGGGAGCAATGAGCAGTTCTTC
size: NA; V: TRBV9; J: TRBJ1-2; D: TRBD1; CDR3: CASSVGDRGGGYTF; DNA: TGTGCCAGCAGCGTAGGGGACAGGGGCGGTGGCTACACCTTC
size: NA; V: TRBV6-2/TRBV6-3; J: TRBJ1-5; D: TRBD1; CDR3: CASSFRDRGVTSNQPQHF; DNA: TGTGCCAGCAGCTTCCGGGACAGGGGTGTTACTAGCAATCAGCCCCAGCATTTT
size: NA; V: TRBV4-2; J: TRBJ2-7; D: TRBD1; CDR3: CASSLVPGQSYEQYF; DNA: TGTGCCAGCAGCCTAGTCCCGGGACAGTCCTACGAGCAGTACTTC
size: NA; V: TRBV23-1; J: TRBJ2-7; D: TRBD2; CDR3: CASSQSGGLRGEEQYF; DNA: TGCGCCAGCAGTCAATCGGGAGGGCTAAGGGGAGAGGAGCAGTACTTC
size: NA; V: TRBV24-1; J: TRBJ2-3; D: NA; CDR3: CATSAWPSTDTQYF; DNA: TGTGCCACCAGTGCGTGGCCGAGCACAGATACGCAGTATTTT
size: NA; V: TRBV5-1; J: TRBJ2-7; D: TRBD1; CDR3: CASSLGQGVYEQYF; DNA: TGCGCCAGCAGCCTGGGACAGGGGGTCTACGAGCAGTACTTC
size: NA; V: TRBV18; J: TRBJ1-5; D: NA; CDR3: CASSPRTATPYSNQPQHF; DNA: TGTGCCAGCTCACCCCGGACAGCGACCCCTTATAGCAATCAGCCCCAGCATTTT
size: NA; V: TRBV12-2; J: TRBJ2-5; D: NA; CDR3: CASRLARTGGETQYF; DNA: TGTGCAAGTCGCTTAGCCAGGACAGGGGGGGAGACCCAGTACTTC
size: NA; V: TRBV12-5; J: TRBJ2-3; D: NA; CDR3: CASGWVAVTDTQYF; DNA: TGTGCTAGTGGTTGGGTAGCGGTCACAGATACGCAGTATTTT
size: NA; V: TRBV12-3/TRBV12-4; J: TRBJ2-7; D: NA; CDR3: CASRDSNSYEQYF; DNA: TGTGCCAGCCGGGACTCCAACTCCTACGAGCAGTACTTC
size: NA; V: TRBV4-1; J: TRBJ2-3; D: TRBD1; CDR3: CASGEQGGKPDTQYF; DNA: TGCGCCAGCGGAGAGCAAGGGGGCAAGCCAGATACGCAGTATTTT
size: NA; V: TRBV7-2; J: TRBJ1-5; D: NA; CDR3: CASSFTRDSNQPQHF; DNA: TGTGCCAGCAGCTTTACGCGGGACAGCAATCAGCCCCAGCATTTT
size: NA; V: TRBV24-1; J: TRBJ2-2; D: NA; CDR3: CATGQSHLTRGELFF; DNA: TGTGCCACCGGTCAGTCGCACTTGACTCGCGGGGAGCTGTTTTTT
size: few; V: TRBV11-2; J: TRBJ2-7; D: TRBD1; CDR3: CASSTGTGEGLYEQYF; DNA: TGTGCCAGCAGCACCGGGACAGGGGAAGGATTATACGAGCAGTACTTC
size: NA; V: TRBV4-3; J: TRBJ2-7; D: NA; CDR3: CASSQDWQASGYEQYF; DNA: TGCGCCAGCAGCCAAGATTGGCAGGCGAGCGGCTACGAGCAGTACTTC
size: once; V: TRBV6-1; J: TRBJ2-5; D: NA; CDR3: CASSELGRRMGETQYF; DNA: TGTGCCAGCAGTGAACTTGGGCGAAGGATGGGAGAGACCCAGTACTTC
size: NA; V: TRBV11-2; J: TRBJ2-1; D: NA; CDR3: CASSPGDYGEFF; DNA: TGTGCCAGCAGCCCGGGGGATTATGGCGAGTTCTTC
size: NA; V: TRBV5-6; J: TRBJ2-5; D: NA; CDR3: CASSLYSQETQYF; DNA: TGTGCCAGCAGCTTGTATAGTCAAGAGACCCAGTACTTC
size: once; V: TRBV7-3; J: TRBJ2-3; D: NA; CDR3: CASSPNRQTDTQYF; DNA: TGTGCCAGCAGCCCCAATCGACAGACAGATACGCAGTATTTT